The next 30 T cell receptor beta chains were all read from a single sample in a study of blood T cell repertoires in COVID-19. Measured with immunoSEQ multiplex PCR; TCRdb has only the in-frame clones, and not every one. The sample has 6,000 or so clones; 84% are singletons. Material: peripheral blood. Receptors originate from a human donor with active COVID-19. The donor label of this sample is uncertain.

The chain is built from TRBV2 and TRBJ2-3; TRBD1 might be the D (5 bases). Germline values: CDR1 SNHLY, CDR2 FYNNEI. This CDR3 has 15 amino acids. V shed 4 bases and J shed 4 bases, with 15 bases lying between them. The CDR3, as DNA: TGTGCCAGCAGTGTTCAGGGCTTATCCGCAGATACGCAGTATTTT. Translated, it gives CASSVQGLSADTQYF. The full variable domain, with the rest looked up from reference TRBV2 and TRBJ2-3, is EPEVTQTPSHQVTQMGQEVILRCVPISNHLYFYWYRQILGQKVEFLVSFYNNEISEKSEIFDDQFSVERPDGSNFTLKIRSTKLEDSAMYFCASSVQGLSADTQYFGPGTRLTVL.

The rearrangement links TRBV5-1 to TRBJ2-7, with 9 positions matching TRBD1. The CDR3 loop spans 15 amino acids. Germline values: CDR1 SGHRS, CDR2 YFSETQ. Unmatched junction bases numbered 5, after V lost 2 bases and J lost 2 bases. This CDR3 is CASSFSGQGTYEQYF. DNA for the CDR3: TGCGCCAGCAGCTTCTCGGGACAGGGCACCTACGAGCAGTACTTC.

This clone has only a few counts. The chain uses TRBV7-9 and TRBJ2-7; 8 bases fit TRBD1. This CDR3 is built from 15 residues. CDR1 and CDR2 from the germline V gene are SEHNR and FQNEAQ (reference sequence). V shed 4 bases and J 7 bases; nucleotides not matched to a gene: 12. CDR3 region: CASSSPGTGTREQYF. Written as DNA, the CDR3 is TGTGCCAGCAGCTCTCCCGGGACAGGAACTCGAGAGCAGTACTTC.

V and J are TRBV5-1 and TRBJ2-1; 14 bases are shared with TRBD2. V dropped 3 bases and J dropped 7; count of bases not matched to a gene: 3. CDR1 is SGHRS, CDR2 YFSETQ, per germline. The CDR3 covers 15 residues. This CDR3 reads CASSSRTSGGNEQFF. DNA for the CDR3: TGCGCCAGCAGCTCCCGGACTAGCGGGGGGAATGAGCAGTTCTTC.

This clone has a handful of counts. This chain joins TRBV19 and TRBJ1-6; TRBD1 matches 8 bases. Germline trimming cut 8 bases from V and 5 bases from J; bases unmatched to any gene: 8. The CDR3 length is 15 residues. Germline CDR1 is LNHDA and CDR2 is SQIVND (reference sequence). The CDR3 region has the DNA TGTGCCAGTCGGACAGGGATATCTAATAATTCACCCCTCCACTTT. Protein: CASRTGISNNSPLHF.

This chain links TRBV7-9 with TRBJ2-2; D is unresolved. Trimming stripped 2 bases from V and 6 bases from J, with 7 bases between. Germline CDR1 SEHNR, CDR2 FQNEAQ (reference sequence). The CDR3 consists of 13 residues. The DNA for the CDR3 is TGTGCCAGCAGCTTAACTGTATCCGGGGAGCTGTTTTTT. This encodes CASSLTVSGELFF.

The chain couples TRBV5-5 to TRBJ1-3, with no clear D. The CDR3 covers 14 residues. V was cut by 4 bases and J by 0 bases, with 8 bases left in between. Germline CDR1 is SGHKS and CDR2 is YYEKEE (reference sequence). CDR3 coding DNA: TGTGCCAGCAGCCAAAGCCGCTCTGGAAACACCATATATTTT. This encodes CASSQSRSGNTIYF. Complete variable domain (other parts from reference TRBV5-5 and TRBJ1-3): DAGVTQSPTHLIKTRGQQVTLRCSPISGHKSVSWYQQVLGQGPQFIFQYYEKEERGRGNFPDRFSARQFPNYSSELNVNALLLGDSALYLCASSQSRSGNTIYFGEGSWLTVV.

This chain uses TRBV18 with TRBJ2-5; tentatively, D is TRBD2 (5 bases). Germline V gene lookup returns CDR1 KGHSH and CDR2 LQKENI. Trimming pared 3 bases from V and 5 bases from J, leaving 10 bases between. The CDR3 has 13 amino acids. The CDR3 nucleotides are TGTGCCAGCTCACCGCGGGTCGGGGAGACCCAGTACTTC. It yields the protein CASSPRVGETQYF.

J is TRBJ1-1 and V is TRBV19; 7 nucleotides align to TRBD1. Trimming cost V 3 bases and J 11 bases; bases outside gene matches: 12. Germline V gene lookup returns CDR1 LNHDA and CDR2 SQIVND (reference sequence). The length of the CDR3 is 14 residues. CDR3 bases: TGTGCCAGTAGTATTGGGGTTGGGACAGCCAGGGCTTTCTTT. It codes for CASSIGVGTARAFF.

The chain carries TRBV12-3 or TRBV12-4 and TRBJ1-4, with a possible D match to TRBD1 (6 bases). Trimming pared 7 bases from V and 9 bases from J, leaving 15 bases between. The CDR3 consists of 13 residues. Here the CDR3 reads CASNQGSGKKLFF. In DNA form, the CDR3 reads TGTGCCAGCAACCAGGGGAGTGGAAAAAAACTGTTTTTT.

The chain couples TRBV19 to TRBJ2-7; D call uncertain. V dropped 3 bases and J dropped 0 bases, with 9 bases sitting between them. This CDR3 region has 14 residues. Germline CDR1 and CDR2: LNHDA and SQIVND (reference sequence). For the CDR3, the DNA is TGTGCCAGTAGTATGACATTGAGCTCCTACGAGCAGTACTTC. Its translation is CASSMTLSSYEQYF.

This chain joins TRBV29-1 and TRBJ2-5, with a possible D match to TRBD1 (6 bases). Trimming took off 4 bases at V and 2 bases at J, with 14 bases between the two ends. From germline, CDR1 is SQVTM and CDR2 ANQGSEA. The CDR3 has 14 amino acids. The CDR3, as DNA: TGCAGCGTTGGCAGGGGTTGGTGGCAAGAGACCCAGTACTTC. As protein: CSVGRGWWQETQYF. Based on the CDR3 plus reference TRBV29-1 and TRBJ2-5, the full variable domain is SAVISQKPSRDICQRGTSLTIQCQVDSQVTMMFWYRQQPGQSLTLIATANQGSEATYESGFVIDKFPISRPNLTFSTLTVSNMSPEDSSIYLCSVGRGWWQETQYFGPGTRLLVL.

CDR3 in DNA: TGTGCCAGCAGCAACGAGACGGACAGGGGGGGAAATAGCAATCAGCCCCAGCATTTT. It encodes CASSNETDRGGNSNQPQHF. This sequence joins TRBV21-1 and TRBJ1-5; the table gives TRBD1 as D, unverified against the DNA. TRBV21-1 is noted as a pseudogene. The CDR3 spans 19 residues.

This chain joins TRBV6-2 or TRBV6-3 and TRBJ1-2; tentatively, D is TRBD1 (5 bases). Looked up from germline, CDR1 is MNHEY and CDR2 is SVGEGT. The CDR3 is 13 amino acids. Trimming left V 4 bases short and J 3 bases short, with 9 bases between. This chain's CDR3 is CASSSRTYYGYTF. The CDR3 DNA sequence: TGTGCCAGCAGTTCGCGGACATACTATGGCTACACCTTC.

This clone was counted a single time. The rearrangement links TRBV28 to TRBJ2-5; D not resolved. Germline V lookup: CDR1 MDHEN, CDR2 SYDVKM. CDR3 length: 14 residues. Trimming cost V 5 bases and J 2 bases, with 12 bases left between them. The CDR3 nucleotides are TGTGCCAGCAGTCCCCCGAGGAGTCAAGAGACCCAGTACTTC. It specifies CASSPPRSQETQYF.

This clone showed up just a few times. V usage is TRBV19 and J usage is TRBJ2-5, with 10 bases that match TRBD2. Germline trimming cut 4 bases from V and 4 bases from J; bases unmatched to any gene: 3. The CDR3 is 14 amino acids. The germline CDR1 and CDR2 sequences are LNHDA and SQIVND (reference sequence). The CDR3 region is CASSTLAGGETQYF. In DNA form, the CDR3 reads TGTGCCAGTAGTACCTTAGCGGGAGGAGAGACCCAGTACTTC.

The chain joins TRBV10-2 to TRBJ1-2; no firm D call. CDR1 WSHSY and CDR2 SAAADI come from the germline V gene. This CDR3 spans 15 amino acids. Trimming pared 3 bases from V and 0 bases from J, leaving 11 bases between. The CDR3 reads CASSELSTTNYGYTF. CDR3 nucleotide sequence: TGCGCCAGCAGTGAATTGTCGACAACTAACTATGGCTACACCTTC.

The chain carries TRBV5-4 and TRBJ1-4; D is ambiguous. Germline CDR1 reads SGHNT; CDR2 reads YYREEE (reference sequence). This CDR3 spans 15 amino acids. V dropped 4 bases and J dropped 7 bases, with 17 bases sitting between them. CDR3 in amino acids: CASSPDRGRFEKLFF. Here the CDR3 DNA reads TGTGCCAGCAGCCCGGACCGGGGTCGGTTTGAAAAACTGTTTTTT.

This chain links TRBV7-2 with TRBJ2-5, with D maybe TRBD2 (5 bases). The germline CDR1 and CDR2 sequences are SGHTA and FQGNSA. V lost 2 bases and J lost 3, with 13 bases in between. CDR3 size: 15 residues. CDR3 in amino acids: CASSLIWTEKETQYF. CDR3 bases: TGTGCCAGCAGCTTAATCTGGACTGAGAAAGAGACCCAGTACTTC.

The rearrangement uses TRBV9 and TRBJ2-2, with 9 bases identical to TRBD2. Germline lookup yields CDR1 SGDLS and CDR2 YYNGEE. Trimming removed 6 bases from V and 0 bases from J; junction bases left unmatched: 3. This CDR3 region has 15 residues. As DNA, the CDR3 is TGTGCCAGCATGGCGGGGGGGCCGAACACCGGGGAGCTGTTTTTT. Amino acid sequence: CASMAGGPNTGELFF.

The chain uses TRBV7-9 and TRBJ2-7, with 9 bases aligning to TRBD2. Germline CDR1 reads SEHNR; CDR2 reads FQNEAQ (reference sequence). The CDR3 contains 15 residues. Trimming removed 6 bases from V and 5 bases from J; junction bases left unmatched: 11. The CDR3 here is CASRAFSGRNNEQYF. CDR3 nucleotides: TGTGCCAGCAGGGCGTTTAGCGGGAGAAACAACGAGCAGTACTTC.

CDR3 in DNA: TGTGCCAGCAGTTTCCGGACAGGGGCGAGTGAAAAACTGTTTTTT. Encoded protein: CASSFRTGASEKLFF. The V gene is TRBV6-6, the J gene TRBJ1-4; 9 bases match TRBD1. Germline loops: CDR1 MNHNY, CDR2 SVGAGI (reference sequence). The CDR3 is made up of 15 amino acids. V was pared by 4 bases and J by 7 bases, with 7 bases of the junction left unmatched.

The rearrangement uses TRBV3-1 (or the pseudogene TRBV3-2) and TRBJ2-3, with D perhaps matching TRBD2 (5 bases). This CDR3 is built from 15 residues. The germline V gene has CDR1 LGHDT and CDR2 YNNKEL (reference sequence). V was trimmed by 0 bases and J by 6 bases, leaving 13 bases between them. The CDR3 coding sequence is TGTGCCAGCAGCCAAGATGTCTTCGGGGTGGATACGCAGTATTTT. Translation gives CASSQDVFGVDTQYF.

The chain is built from TRBV29-1 and TRBJ2-5; 11 positions agree with TRBD2. Looked up from germline, CDR1 is SQVTM and CDR2 is ANQGSEA. Trimming cost V 2 bases and J 5 bases; bases outside gene matches: 7. This CDR3 comprises 15 residues. CDR3 coding DNA: TGCAGCGTTGAAAGTCGGTTAGCGGGAGGGGAGACCCAGTACTTC. As protein: CSVESRLAGGETQYF.

The chain is built from TRBV15 and TRBJ2-5; TRBD1 is a possible D gene (5 bases). The CDR3 loop spans 14 amino acids. Germline-derived CDR1 and CDR2 are LNHNV and YYDKDF (reference sequence). The V end lost 3 bases, the J end lost 5 bases, and 13 bases lay between the germline ends. The CDR3 here is CATSRDTKMETQYF. CDR3 in DNA: TGTGCCACCAGCAGGGACACGAAAATGGAGACCCAGTACTTC.

This rearrangement joins TRBV7-2 to TRBJ2-3; 7 nucleotides agree with TRBD1. With V trimmed by 4 bases and J by 6 bases, 7 bases remained unmatched. CDR1 is SGHTA, CDR2 FQGNSA, per germline. This CDR3 comprises 14 residues. The CDR3 is CASSYRGQGDTQYF. CDR3 in DNA: TGTGCCAGCAGCTACAGGGGTCAGGGTGATACGCAGTATTTT.

The chain couples TRBV30 to TRBJ1-6, with 8 bases identical to TRBD1. Unmatched junction bases numbered 8, after V lost 5 bases and J lost 5 bases. The V gene's germline CDR1 is GTSNPN and CDR2 SVGIG (reference sequence). The CDR3 contains 15 residues. In DNA form, the CDR3 reads TGTGCCTGGCTATCAGGGGGCTGGAATAATTCACCCCTCCACTTT. This gives the protein CAWLSGGWNNSPLHF.

In this sample, this clone turned up once. This CDR3 reads CASSTHRLDPADTQYF. The CDR3 DNA reads TGCGCCAGCAGCACCCACCGACTAGATCCGGCAGATACGCAGTATTTT. The V call is TRBV4-1, the J call TRBJ2-3, with D possibly TRBD2 on 6 matching bases. The germline V and J ends were trimmed by 5 bases and 4 bases, with 19 bases remaining between them. The germline V gene has CDR1 MGHRA and CDR2 YSYEKL. The CDR3 spans 16 residues.

This clone was found a few times. The chain employs TRBV5-4 and TRBJ1-2; D unresolved. V lost 6 bases to trimming and J lost 1 base, with 16 bases between them. The CDR3 is made up of 15 amino acids. The germline gives CDR1 SGHNT, CDR2 YYREEE (reference sequence). CDR3 protein: CASTLGAGNNYGYTF. The CDR3 DNA follows: TGTGCCAGCACTTTGGGAGCCGGGAATAACTATGGCTACACCTTC.

The chain joins TRBV24-1 to TRBJ2-1; 11 bases line up with TRBD2. This CDR3 has 18 residues. CDR1 and CDR2 (germline): KGHDR, SFDVKD. V was pared by 2 bases and J by 0 bases, with 5 bases of the junction left unmatched. The CDR3 region is CATSDSRLAGSSYNEQFF. In nucleotides, the CDR3 is TGTGCCACCAGTGATTCAAGACTAGCGGGGAGCTCCTACAATGAGCAGTTCTTC.